One sample yielded the 25 T cell receptor beta chains listed below, sequenced in a study of shared clonotypes between healthy human individuals. The assay was immunoSEQ multiplex PCR, and TCRdb's table has in-frame clones only and misses some. The sample records roughly 2.6 million clones, 85% to 95% being singletons. Sequencing was performed on naive CD4+ T cells sorted from blood. Stated subset: CD45RA+ positively selected. Every receptor here comes from a young man in good health.

A few counts support this clone. Other DNA sequences in the sample encode the same CDR3. CDR3 amino acids: CASSLGQGGSPLHF. The CDR3 DNA reads TGTGCCAGCAGCTTAGGGCAGGGAGGCTCACCCCTCCACTTT. This chain links TRBV7-9 with TRBJ1-6; D perhaps matches TRBD1 (5 bases). The CDR3 consists of 14 residues. CDR1 and CDR2 (germline): SEHNR, FQNEAQ (reference sequence). Between the trimmed V and J ends, which lost 1 base and 10 bases, there was a span of 11 bases.

The rearrangement uses TRBV5-5 and TRBJ2-7, with 8 bases lining up with TRBD1. J was trimmed by 0 bases and V by 0 bases; bases with no gene match: 8. CDR1 SGHKS and CDR2 YYEKEE come from the germline V gene (reference sequence). CDR3 size: 17 residues. The CDR3 is CASSLGGGQGDSYEQYF. The DNA for the CDR3 is TGTGCCAGCAGCTTGGGAGGTGGACAGGGCGACTCCTACGAGCAGTACTTC. Supplemented by reference TRBV5-5 and TRBJ2-7, the full variable domain reads DAGVTQSPTHLIKTRGQQVTLRCSPISGHKSVSWYQQVLGQGPQFIFQYYEKEERGRGNFPDRFSARQFPNYSSELNVNALLLGDSALYLCASSLGGGQGDSYEQYFGPGTRLTVT.

In DNA, the CDR3 is TGTGCCAGCAGCGTCGGTAGCGGGGCATCCAGCTCCTACAATGAGCAGTTCTTC. It translates to CASSVGSGASSSYNEQFF. The rearrangement uses TRBV9 and TRBJ2-1, with 8 bases that match TRBD2. Germline V gives CDR1 SGDLS, CDR2 YYNGEE. J gave up 0 bases and V 2 bases, and 10 bases lay outside the gene matches. This CDR3 region has 18 residues.

The rearrangement joins TRBV5-4 to TRBJ1-3; D may be TRBD1 (5 bases). With 1 base removed from V and 0 bases from J, the gap between germline ends came to 11 bases. Germline values: CDR1 SGHNT, CDR2 YYREEE (reference sequence). This CDR3 is 16 amino acids long. CDR3 sequence: CASSLSGRASGNTIYF. CDR3 sequence (DNA): TGTGCCAGCAGCTTGAGTGGCAGGGCCTCTGGAAACACCATATATTTT.

A note on this clone: This specimen includes other DNA sequences encoding the same CDR3. V usage is TRBV4-1 and J usage is TRBJ1-6; 8 nucleotides line up with TRBD1. Losses at the gene ends were 0 bases for V and 7 bases for J; bases not matched to a gene: 5. CDR1 and CDR2 from the germline V gene are MGHRA and YSYEKL. The CDR3 has 16 amino acids. CDR3 amino acids: CASSQEGGTGNSPLHF. The CDR3 DNA reads TGCGCCAGCAGCCAAGAGGGGGGGACAGGAAATTCACCCCTCCACTTT.

The chain's CDR3 is CAWTNGGRTEAFF. For the CDR3, the DNA is TGTGCCTGGACCAACGGCGGTCGGACTGAAGCTTTCTTT. The genes are TRBV30 and TRBJ1-1; D remains unclear. The CDR3 runs 13 residues. CDR1 is GTSNPN, CDR2 SVGIG, per germline (reference sequence). Trimming removed 4 bases from V and 5 bases from J, with 14 bases in between. Variable domain in full (rest from reference TRBV30 and TRBJ1-1): SQTIHQWPATLVQPVGSPLSLECTVEGTSNPNLYWYRQAAGRGLQLLFYSVGIGQISSEVPQNLSASRPQDRQFILSSKKLLLSDSGFYLCAWTNGGRTEAFFGQGTRLTVV.

This chain links TRBV5-1 with TRBJ2-3; unclear D gene. The length of the CDR3 is 13 residues. CDR1 SGHRS and CDR2 YFSETQ come from the germline V gene. Trimming shortened V by 0 bases and J by 2 bases, and 4 bases separated the two germline ends. This CDR3 is CASSLENTDTQYF. CDR3 bases: TGCGCCAGCAGCTTGGAGAACACAGATACGCAGTATTTT.

This clone was counted once. The genes are TRBV30 and TRBJ2-2; weak D call: TRBD2 (5 bases). This CDR3 region has 13 residues. CDR1 is GTSNPN and CDR2 is SVGIG in the germline V gene (reference sequence). In DNA, the CDR3 is TGTGCGTCCCTCCGGGGGAACACCGGGGAGCTGTTTTTT. Translation: CASLRGNTGELFF.

Note on this clone: Its ends do not fully match the called genes, so a read error is possible. The chain employs TRBV7-9 and TRBJ2-5, with 8 bases identical to TRBD2. CDR3 length: 16 residues. The V gene's germline CDR1 is SEHNR and CDR2 FQNEAQ (reference sequence). The CDR3 sequence is CAGSLAKAGASETQYF. The CDR3 nucleotides read TGTGCCGGCAGCTTAGCGAAAGCGGGAGCATCGGAGACCCAGTACTTC.

The rearrangement links TRBV7-6 to TRBJ2-7, with 7 bases lining up with TRBD2. This CDR3 spans 15 amino acids. V lost 5 bases, J lost 5 bases, and 12 bases stayed unmatched. Germline V gives CDR1 SGHVS, CDR2 FNYEAQ. CDR3 region: CASSHTSAQANEQYF. CDR3 in DNA: TGTGCCAGCAGCCACACTAGCGCCCAGGCCAACGAGCAGTACTTC.

V is TRBV4-2 and J is TRBJ2-1; D may correspond to TRBD1 or TRBD2 (5 bases each). Germline V CDR1 and CDR2: LGHNA, YNFKEQ. The CDR3 length is 14 residues. V shed 8 bases and J shed 9 bases, with 20 bases lying between them. The CDR3 DNA reads as TGTGCCAGCGCCCCTGAGAGGGGATGGGGTGAGCAGTTCTTC. Amino acids: CASAPERGWGEQFF.

The CDR3 DNA is TGTGCCAGCAGTTTAGGGGGGGCTATCTACAATGAGCAGTTCTTC. This sequence encodes CASSLGGAIYNEQFF. This rearrangement joins TRBV27 to TRBJ2-1; tentative D call: TRBD2 (7 bases). Trimming stripped 2 bases from V and 3 bases from J, with 11 bases between. Germline assignment: CDR1 MNHEY and CDR2 SMNVEV (reference sequence). CDR3 length equals 15 residues.

V gene TRBV4-1 combines with J gene TRBJ1-3; D not certain. The CDR3 is made up of 15 amino acids. V was shortened by 1 base and J by 0 bases, with 7 bases between the two germline ends. The germline V gene encodes CDR1 MGHRA and CDR2 YSYEKL. CDR3 DNA: TGCGCCAGCAGCCAAGGGGGATACTCTGGAAACACCATATATTTT. Translating gives CASSQGGYSGNTIYF.

The CDR3 DNA reads TGTGCCAGCAGGTCGACAGGGCTCTCTGGAAACACCATATATTTT. This encodes CASRSTGLSGNTIYF. The chain has TRBV6-5 and TRBJ1-3, with 7 bases that match TRBD1. CDR3 length: 15 residues. V lost 6 bases and J lost 0; bases outside the gene matches: 5. Germline V lookup: CDR1 MNHEY, CDR2 SVGAGI.

This rearrangement joins TRBV2 to TRBJ1-1, with TRBD1 as a possible D gene (5 bases). V gave up 5 bases and J gave up 1 base, with 11 bases separating them. The germline V gene has CDR1 SNHLY and CDR2 FYNNEI. The CDR3 has 14 residues. CDR3 amino acids: CASSSLTANTEAFF. CDR3 in DNA: TGTGCCAGCAGTTCCTTGACAGCGAACACTGAAGCTTTCTTT.

The rearrangement joins TRBV14 to TRBJ2-1; no definite D call. Germline V CDR1 and CDR2: SGHDN, FVKESK. CDR3 size: 16 residues. V was trimmed by 4 bases and J by 0 bases, leaving 13 bases between them. The CDR3 loop is CASSPRPRSSYNEQFF. The CDR3, as DNA: TGTGCCAGCAGCCCGAGGCCCAGAAGCTCCTACAATGAGCAGTTCTTC.

The chain employs TRBV6-1 and TRBJ1-2, with TRBD1 identical over 10 bases. The CDR3 sequence is 15 residues long. Germline CDR1 and CDR2: MNHNS and SASEGT. After removal of 5 bases from V and 2 bases from J, the junction contained 5 bases not matched to a gene. CDR3 loop: CASSKQGQGNYGYTF. For the CDR3, the DNA is TGTGCCAGCAGTAAACAGGGACAGGGGAACTATGGCTACACCTTC.

Of note for this clone: At one end the junction does not follow the germline gene, possibly because of a read error. V and J are TRBV19 and TRBJ2-4; perhaps TRBD1 as D (6 bases). From germline, CDR1 is LNHDA and CDR2 SQIVND (reference sequence). This CDR3 contains 17 residues. The CDR3 loop is CANSSQGTPVAKNIQYF. The CDR3 nucleotides read TGTGCCAATAGTAGTCAGGGGACCCCAGTAGCCAAAAACATTCAGTACTTC. The variable domain in full, with the rest retrieved from reference TRBV19 and TRBJ2-4, is DGGITQSPKYLFRKEGQNVTLSCEQNLNHDAMYWYRQDPGQGLRLIYYSQIVNDFQKGDIAEGYSVSREKKESFPLTVTSAQKNPTAFYLCANSSQGTPVAKNIQYFGAGTRLSVL.

V is TRBV6-5 and J is TRBJ1-1; D uncertain. V was pared by 5 bases and J by 1 base, with 14 bases between. The CDR3 extends over 15 amino acids. CDR1 and CDR2 (germline): MNHEY, SVGAGI. CDR3 in DNA: TGTGCCAGCAGTCGGTCGGGAACTACGAACACTGAAGCTTTCTTT. It specifies CASSRSGTTNTEAFF.

This clone was recorded only once. The chain employs TRBV7-9 and TRBJ2-7; 7 bases line up with TRBD2. Germline trimming cut 0 bases from V and 2 bases from J; bases unmatched to any gene: 1. Germline V gene data show CDR1 as SEHNR and CDR2 as FQNEAQ (reference sequence). The CDR3 consists of 14 residues. This CDR3 is CASSLALATYEQYF. CDR3 nucleotides: TGTGCCAGCAGCTTAGCACTAGCGACCTACGAGCAGTACTTC.

The genes are TRBV6-5 and TRBJ1-2, with D unclear. The V end lost 0 bases, the J end lost 7 bases, and 9 bases lay between the germline ends. CDR3 length equals 13 residues. Germline loops: CDR1 MNHEY, CDR2 SVGAGI. CDR3 protein: CASSYSDLAGYTF. The CDR3 bases are TGTGCCAGCAGTTACTCGGACTTGGCTGGCTACACCTTC.

Remarks on this clone: Other DNA sequences in this sample translate to the same CDR3. The CDR3 nucleotides read TGTGCCAGCAGCTTAGCGGGACTTAACAATGAGCAGTTCTTC. Translation gives CASSLAGLNNEQFF. The chain joins TRBV7-8 to TRBJ2-1, with D maybe TRBD2 (6 bases). Between the trimmed V and J ends, which lost 0 bases and 5 bases, there was a span of 8 bases. The V gene's germline CDR1 is SGHVS and CDR2 FQNEAQ. The CDR3 has 14 residues. Full variable domain (rest looked up from reference TRBV7-8 and TRBJ2-1): GAGVSQSPRYKVAKRGQDVALRCDPISGHVSLFWYQQALGQGPEFLTYFQNEAQLDKSGLPSDRFFAERPEGSVSTLKIQRTQQEDSAVYLCASSLAGLNNEQFFGPGTRLTVL.

This clone occurred once. The gene calls are TRBV18 and TRBJ1-6, with TRBD1 identical over 9 bases. V trimming: 4 bases; J trimming: 6 bases; junction bases outside the gene matches: 7. CDR3 length equals 16 residues. Germline V lookup: CDR1 KGHSH, CDR2 LQKENI. As DNA, the CDR3 is TGTGCCAGCTCACTACTCACAGGGGGCTCTAATTCACCCCTCCACTTT. Its translation is CASSLLTGGSNSPLHF.

The rearrangement uses TRBV7-2 and TRBJ2-2, with D maybe TRBD2 (6 bases). V lost 4 bases and J lost 4, with 16 bases in between. CDR3 length equals 16 residues. Germline CDR1 SGHTA, CDR2 FQGNSA. DNA for the CDR3: TGTGCCAGCAGCTCCTTTGCGGGGACCACCACCGGGGAGCTGTTTTTT. It yields the protein CASSSFAGTTTGELFF. Full variable domain (outside the CDR3, taken from reference TRBV7-2 and TRBJ2-2): GAGVSQSPSNKVTEKGKDVELRCDPISGHTALYWYRQSLGQGLEFLIYFQGNSAPDKSGLPSDRFSAERTGGSVSTLTIQRTQQEDSAVYLCASSSFAGTTTGELFFGEGSRLTVL.

V and J are TRBV5-4 and TRBJ2-3; D possibly uses TRBD1 or TRBD2 (5 bases each). Germline lookup yields CDR1 SGHNT and CDR2 YYREEE (reference sequence). This CDR3 region has 15 residues. V was trimmed by 4 bases and J by 3 bases, leaving 15 bases between them. The CDR3 DNA reads as TGTGCCAGCAGCCTGGGACCCCGAGGGACAGATACGCAGTATTTT. Protein product: CASSLGPRGTDTQYF.